This T cell receptor (beta chain) stems from a study of Graves' ophthalmopathy and Graves' hyperthyroidism. The term stable hyperthyroidism indicated an absence of ophthalmopathy within 18 months of follow-up. Each diagnosis was determined on the basis of clinical symptoms, serum thyroxine, TRAb, thyroid ultrasound and orbital computed tomography. Beta-chain TCR CDR3 regions were amplified from RNA transcripts. Second-round multiplex PCR followed a first-round RT-PCR using HTBI primers. From the multiplex PCR reads, TCRdb called clonotypes with MiXCR, one entry per CDR3 protein. Among around 400,000 distinct CDR3 sequences listed, about 21% were seen once. Study-level findings and limits: Detected in blood as well were most expanded thyroid clonotypes with frequency above 0.001.

The CDR3 totals 14 residues. V shed 7 bases, J shed 3 bases, and the junction held 6 bases outside the gene matches. The germline V gene has CDR1 MNHNS and CDR2 SASEGT. This clonotype was seen repeatedly, ten times or more. Its specificity is not known. This clonotype was obtained from a woman in her late teens or twenties with stable Graves' hyperthyroidism. The chain joins TRBV6-1 to TRBJ2-1; 7 nucleotides agree with TRBD2. Sequenced input: peripheral blood. In DNA form, the CDR3 reads TGTGCCAGCAAACGGGGAGGGCGCTACAATGAGCAGTTCTTC. It encodes CASKRGGRYNEQFF.